One and the same sample provided the 2 T cell receptor beta chains below, sequenced in a study of shared clonotypes between healthy human individuals. TCRdb's table, derived via immunoSEQ multiplex PCR, lists solely in-frame clones and lacks some. The sample lists some 2.1 million clones; about 95% were seen once. The specimen was naive CD4+ T cells sorted from blood. Subset noted: CD45RA+ positively selected. The source of these receptors is a man between 18 and 29 years old in good health.

The chain has TRBV5-1 and TRBJ1-1, with 7 bases that match TRBD1. The germline V gene encodes CDR1 SGHRS and CDR2 YFSETQ. This CDR3 is 15 amino acids long. Trimming cost V 4 bases and J 1 base; bases outside gene matches: 7. CDR3 DNA sequence: TGCGCCAGCAGCCCCCTGACAGGGCAGAACACTGAAGCTTTCTTT. Translating gives CASSPLTGQNTEAFF.

The V gene is TRBV2, the J gene TRBJ1-2; D is unclear. This CDR3 comprises 11 residues. Germline V lookup: CDR1 SNHLY, CDR2 FYNNEI. The CDR3 nucleotides read TGTGCGTCTAGATCCGACTATGGCTACACCTTC. It yields the protein CASRSDYGYTF.